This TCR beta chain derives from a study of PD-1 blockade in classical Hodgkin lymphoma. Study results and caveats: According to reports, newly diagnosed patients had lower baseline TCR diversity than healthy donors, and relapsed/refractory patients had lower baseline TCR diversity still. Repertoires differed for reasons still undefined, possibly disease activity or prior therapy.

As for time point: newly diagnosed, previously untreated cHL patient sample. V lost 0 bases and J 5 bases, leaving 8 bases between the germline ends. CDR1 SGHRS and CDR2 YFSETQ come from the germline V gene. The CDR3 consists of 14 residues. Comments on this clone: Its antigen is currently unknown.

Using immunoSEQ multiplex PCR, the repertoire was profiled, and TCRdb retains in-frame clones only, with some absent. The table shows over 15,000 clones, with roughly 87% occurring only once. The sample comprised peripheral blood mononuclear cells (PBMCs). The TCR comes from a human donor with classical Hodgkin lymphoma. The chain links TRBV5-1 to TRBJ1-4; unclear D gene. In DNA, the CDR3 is TGCGCCAGCAGCTTGGCCACGGGGAATGAAAAACTGTTTTTT. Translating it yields CASSLATGNEKLFF.